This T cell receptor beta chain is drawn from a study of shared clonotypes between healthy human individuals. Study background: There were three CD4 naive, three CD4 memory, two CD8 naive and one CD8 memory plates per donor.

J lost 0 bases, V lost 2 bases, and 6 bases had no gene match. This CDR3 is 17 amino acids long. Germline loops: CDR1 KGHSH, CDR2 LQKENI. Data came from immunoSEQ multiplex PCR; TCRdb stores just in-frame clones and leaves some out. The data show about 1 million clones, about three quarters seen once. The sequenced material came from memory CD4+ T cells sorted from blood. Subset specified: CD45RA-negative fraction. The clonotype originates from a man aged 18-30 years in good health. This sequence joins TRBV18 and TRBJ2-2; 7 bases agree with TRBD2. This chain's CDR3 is CASSPTQAGANTGELFF. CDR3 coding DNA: TGTGCCAGCTCACCAACACAGGCGGGGGCGAACACCGGGGAGCTGTTTTTT.